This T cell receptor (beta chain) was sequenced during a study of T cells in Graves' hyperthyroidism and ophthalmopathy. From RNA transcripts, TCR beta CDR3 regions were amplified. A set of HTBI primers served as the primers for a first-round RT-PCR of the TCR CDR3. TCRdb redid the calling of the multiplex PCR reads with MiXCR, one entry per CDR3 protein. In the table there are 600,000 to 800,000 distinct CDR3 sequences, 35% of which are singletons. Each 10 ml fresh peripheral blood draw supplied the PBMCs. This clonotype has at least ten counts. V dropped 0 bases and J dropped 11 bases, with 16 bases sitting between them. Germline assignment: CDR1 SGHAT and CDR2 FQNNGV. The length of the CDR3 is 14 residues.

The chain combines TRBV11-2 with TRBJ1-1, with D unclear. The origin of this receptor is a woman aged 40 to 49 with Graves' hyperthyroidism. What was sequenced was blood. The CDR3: CASSLEGAGSGAFF. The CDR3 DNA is TGTGCCAGCAGCTTAGAGGGTGCAGGTTCTGGGGCTTTCTTT.